Below, one T cell receptor (beta chain) is given with its context. Its antigen remains unidentified. The data stem from a study of long-term antiretroviral therapy in people with HIV. General study points: Documentation of ART adherence, viral resistance or therapy changes was absent.

The immunoSEQ assay was v3.0, run at survey level. Assay used: immunoSEQ multiplex PCR; TCRdb lists only in-frame clones, some missing. The table records tens of thousands of clones, under 90% of them present only once. HIV-positive participants all received treatment in the United States. The CDR3 covers 17 residues. From germline, CDR1 is SEHNR and CDR2 FQNEAQ (reference sequence). The V gene end was trimmed by 3 bases and the J gene end by 0 bases; junction bases not matched to a gene: 6. This TCR derives from a young woman with HIV. This chain joins TRBV7-9 and TRBJ1-5; the match to TRBD1 covers 9 bases. The material sequenced was unsorted PBMCs, taken 1.8 years before starting antiretroviral therapy. The CDR3 DNA reads TGTGCCAGCAGCTTCGGACAGGGGAGTACTAGCAATCAGCCCCAGCATTTT. Translation gives CASSFGQGSTSNQPQHF.